The rows below give T cell receptor beta chains drawn from one sample of a study of blood T cell repertoires in COVID-19. Only in-frame clones appear in the TCRdb table, and some are missing; sequencing was by immunoSEQ multiplex PCR. The data contain about 350,000 clones, roughly 87% of them seen just once; the ten biggest clones take up 2.5% to 3%. The sequenced sample consisted of PBMCs or T cells enriched from blood (not recorded which). Every receptor here comes from a woman between 25 and 40 years old who had recovered from COVID-19. Each CDR3 is given with its conserved first and last residue. A D gene is named only where the DNA matches it firmly. The listing skips clone size in some rows; elsewhere it reads once, few, many or a size class.

clone_size,v_call,d_call,j_call,cdr3_nt,cdr3_aa
NA,TRBV27,TRBD2,TRBJ2-7,TGTGCCAGCAGTGCCCCGGGACTAGCTTACGAGCAGTACTTC,CASSAPGLAYEQYF
NA,TRBV4-1,TRBD2,TRBJ2-3,TGCGCCAGCAGCCAAGGGTCTAGCGGGATGATGGATACGCAGTATTTT,CASSQGSSGMMDTQYF
once,TRBV7-8,NA,TRBJ2-3,TGTGCCAGCAGCTTAAAGCGGGTCAACACAGATACGCAGTATTTT,CASSLKRVNTDTQYF
NA,TRBV12-3/TRBV12-4,NA,TRBJ1-5,TGTGCCAGCAGGCTATTTAGCAATCAGCCCCAGCATTTT,CASRLFSNQPQHF
NA,TRBV29-1,NA,TRBJ1-2,TGCAGCGTTGATTTGATTCAGGGTTCAGTTAGCGGGGGCTACACCTTC,CSVDLIQGSVSGGYTF
NA,TRBV7-9,NA,TRBJ1-2,TGTGCCAGCAGCTCGGGCAGGGATGGCTACACCTTC,CASSSGRDGYTF
NA,TRBV12-3/TRBV12-4,NA,TRBJ2-7,TGTGCCAGCAGGACGGGACTCTCGGGCGAGCAGTACTTC,CASRTGLSGEQYF
NA,TRBV29-1,TRBD2,TRBJ2-1,TGCAGCGTTGCGGGACTAGCGGGAGGGTATAAGGAGTTCTTC,CSVAGLAGGYKEFF
NA,TRBV5-1,TRBD1,TRBJ1-2,TGCGCCAGCAGCCCGGACAGGGGACAAAACTATGGCTACACCTTC,CASSPDRGQNYGYTF
NA,TRBV12-5,TRBD1,TRBJ1-1,TGTGCTAGTGGGGGACAGGGGGCCACTGAAGCTTTCTTT,CASGGQGATEAFF
NA,TRBV7-2,NA,TRBJ1-2,TGTGCCAGCAGCTTAGCCAGGCATCTCTATGGCTACACCTTC,CASSLARHLYGYTF
NA,TRBV5-6,NA,TRBJ2-7,TGTGCCAGCAGCTTGGGTCAAGGCGTGGACAGTCCCTACGAGCAGTACTTC,CASSLGQGVDSPYEQYF
once,TRBV30,TRBD1,TRBJ1-6,TGTGCCTGGAGTGTAGGGTTAGGGACAGCTTCACCCCTCCACTTT,CAWSVGLGTASPLHF
once,TRBV3-1/TRBV3-2,NA,TRBJ2-1,TGTGCCAGCAGCCAAGAAAGTGGGCCGATCTCCCATGAGCAGTTCTTC,CASSQESGPISHEQFF
NA,TRBV6-5,TRBD1,TRBJ1-5,TGTGCCAGCAGCCCGGGACAGGGGAGATGGCCCCAGCATTTT,CASSPGQGRWPQHF
NA,TRBV5-1,TRBD2,TRBJ2-5,TGCGCCAGCAGAGAAGCGGGAGTTCCCGAGACCCAGTACTTC,CASREAGVPETQYF
NA,TRBV5-8,TRBD1,TRBJ2-7,TGTGCCAGCAGCTTGGGGGCAGGGGGTAGCGAGCAGTACTTC,CASSLGAGGSEQYF
NA,TRBV7-2,NA,TRBJ2-1,TGTGCCAGCAGCTTAGCCCTGTACAATGAGCAGTTCTTC,CASSLALYNEQFF
NA,TRBV7-3,NA,TRBJ2-3,TGTGCCAGCAGCTTAGGCGGGGCCGGCACAGATACGCAGTATTTT,CASSLGGAGTDTQYF
once,TRBV2,NA,TRBJ1-3,TGTGTCAGCAGTGCCACCCAGGCGTATCGCTCTGGAAACACCATATATTTT,CVSSATQAYRSGNTIYF
NA,TRBV7-9,TRBD1,TRBJ2-2,TGTGCCAGCAGCTTAGTATACAGGGGCACCGGGGAGCTGTTTTTT,CASSLVYRGTGELFF
NA,TRBV19,TRBD1,TRBJ1-1,TGTGCCAGTAGTGTACAGGGGGCGACTGAAGCTTTCTTT,CASSVQGATEAFF
NA,TRBV6-6,NA,TRBJ2-1,TGTGCCAGCAGTTACTCCACAGTTTACAATGAGCAGTTCTTC,CASSYSTVYNEQFF
NA,TRBV7-2,NA,TRBJ2-2,TGTGCCAGCAGCTTCGTCACTAACACCGGGGAGCTGTTTTTT,CASSFVTNTGELFF
NA,TRBV5-1,NA,TRBJ1-1,TGCGCCAGCAGCTTAACAAGGGGGTCCACTGAAGCTTTCTTT,CASSLTRGSTEAFF
NA,TRBV29-1,TRBD1,TRBJ2-3,TGCAGCGTTCACACGACAGGGCGTGCAGATACGCAGTATTTT,CSVHTTGRADTQYF
NA,TRBV2,TRBD1,TRBJ1-4,TGTGCCAGCAGCGCGACAGGGAATGAAAAACTGTTTTTT,CASSATGNEKLFF
NA,TRBV5-1,NA,TRBJ2-3,TGCGCCAGCAGCTCCTACAGGGACACAGATACGCAGTATTTT,CASSSYRDTDTQYF
NA,TRBV15,NA,TRBJ2-7,TGTGCCACCAGCAGACAGGCCACCTACGAGCAGTACTTC,CATSRQATYEQYF
NA,TRBV7-2,TRBD1,TRBJ1-3,TGTGCCAGCAGCGCAAGGGACAGCGGAAACACCATATATTTT,CASSARDSGNTIYF
NA,TRBV5-8,NA,TRBJ2-7,TGTGCCAGCAGCCTCGCCGGGACTTACGAGCAGTACTTC,CASSLAGTYEQYF
NA,TRBV20-1,NA,TRBJ1-2,TGCAGTGCTAGTCTTGGGGGCGTTAACTATGGCTACACCTTC,CSASLGGVNYGYTF
NA,TRBV9,TRBD2,TRBJ2-3,TGTGCCAGCAGCCTGGGACTAGCGGACACAGATACGCAGTATTTT,CASSLGLADTDTQYF
NA,TRBV15,TRBD2,TRBJ2-5,TGTGCCACCAGCTATAGCGGGAGTCAAGAGACCCAGTACTTC,CATSYSGSQETQYF
NA,TRBV10-1,TRBD1,TRBJ1-1,TGCGCCAGCAGTGAAAATTGGGCAGGGGGATTATCTGAAGCTTTCTTT,CASSENWAGGLSEAFF
NA,TRBV19,TRBD1,TRBJ2-7,TGTGCCAGTAGTATAGATCTTCGGGGGACAGGGGGGTACGAGCAGTACTTC,CASSIDLRGTGGYEQYF
NA,TRBV10-2,NA,TRBJ1-5,TGCGCCAGCAGGGACAGAGAGTATAGCAATCAGCCCCAGCATTTT,CASRDREYSNQPQHF
once,TRBV2,TRBD1,TRBJ2-2,TGTGCCAGCTGGACAGGGGGTGCGAACACCGGGGAGCTGTTTTTT,CASWTGGANTGELFF
NA,TRBV5-6,NA,TRBJ2-7,TGTGCCAGCAGCTTGTCCAGCGGCTACGAGCAGTACTTC,CASSLSSGYEQYF
NA,TRBV3-1/TRBV3-2,TRBD2,TRBJ2-3,TGTGCCAGCAGCCAAGATGCTAGCGGGGCGACTAGCACAGATACGCAGTATTTT,CASSQDASGATSTDTQYF
NA,TRBV11-2,NA,TRBJ2-7,TGTGCCAGCAGCTCCGCAGCCGGGACCTACGAGCAGTACTTC,CASSSAAGTYEQYF
NA,TRBV7-3,NA,TRBJ2-7,TGTGCCAGCAGCTCAGGGATAGGCGAGCAGTACTTC,CASSSGIGEQYF
NA,TRBV19,NA,TRBJ1-5,TGTGCCAGTAGTATAGCTACACAGATCTATAGCAATCAGCCCCAGCATTTT,CASSIATQIYSNQPQHF
NA,TRBV12-5,TRBD1,TRBJ1-1,TGTGCTAGTGGTACCGACAGGGGAACTGAAGCTTTCTTT,CASGTDRGTEAFF
few,TRBV13,TRBD2,TRBJ2-7,TGTGCCAGCAGCTTTTCCGGGACTAGCTACGAGCAGTACTTC,CASSFSGTSYEQYF
NA,TRBV28,NA,TRBJ2-2,TGTGCCAGCAGTCCCCACCGGTCCGGAGGGAGAGGGGACACCGGGGAGCTGTTTTTT,CASSPHRSGGRGDTGELFF
NA,TRBV5-4,NA,TRBJ1-1,TGTGCCAGCAGCTTGTCCATGAACACTGAAGCTTTCTTT,CASSLSMNTEAFF
NA,TRBV28,TRBD1,TRBJ2-5,TGTGCCAGCAGTTTATTGGGACAGGGGGCGAAGACCCAGTACTTC,CASSLLGQGAKTQYF
NA,TRBV11-3,NA,TRBJ2-6,TGTGCCAGCAGCCCTCAGACAGGCTCTGGGGCCAACGTCCTGACTTTC,CASSPQTGSGANVLTF
NA,TRBV11-3,TRBD2,TRBJ2-1,TGTGCCAGCAGCTCCTCCATAGCGGGAGGGTACAATGAGCAGTTCTTC,CASSSSIAGGYNEQFF
NA,TRBV28,TRBD2,TRBJ2-7,TGTGCCAGCAGTTTTTCCTCGGCGGGAGAAGGGGAGCAGCACTTC,CASSFSSAGEGEQHF
NA,TRBV13,NA,TRBJ1-6,TGTGCCAGCAGCTTAGTCAACGCGGCGCGTTCACCCCTCCACTTT,CASSLVNAARSPLHF
NA,TRBV18,TRBD1,TRBJ2-5,TGTGCCAGCTCACTTTCGACAGGGGATTATAAGACCCAGTACTTC,CASSLSTGDYKTQYF